This T cell receptor (beta chain) came from a study of T-cell reconstitution after alpha-beta-depleted transplantation in children. Findings of the study overall: Two months or so post-transplant, alpha-beta T cells reportedly derived from several hundred expanded graft clones. Some patients' high day-60 TCRbeta diversity was attributed to recipient cells surviving conditioning. Newly produced T cells mostly accounted for T-cell counts and diversity one year post-transplant.

V lost 6 bases and J lost 5, with 17 bases in between. CDR1 is SGHVS, CDR2 FQNEAQ, per germline. CDR3 length equals 16 residues. The TCRbeta library incorporated unique molecular identifiers. TCRdb re-called the PCR reads through MiXCR, storing one row per CDR3 protein. The table has 300,000 to 400,000 distinct CDR3 sequences, around 15% seen once; the top ten hold around 38%. This clonotype has ten or more counts. Its antigen is currently unknown. This clonotype was sampled from a male patient aged 2 to 10 who had a stem cell transplant for acute lymphoblastic leukemia, so the T cells may come from the graft donor. The input for sequencing was PBMCs, mostly from graft donor cells, taken 360 days after TCRalphabeta/CD19-depleted stem cell transplant. This chain uses TRBV7-8 with TRBJ1-6, with D hard to call. The CDR3: CASSSTPATNNSPLHF. The CDR3, as DNA: TGTGCCAGCAGTTCTACTCCGGCTACGAATAATTCACCCCTCCACTTT.